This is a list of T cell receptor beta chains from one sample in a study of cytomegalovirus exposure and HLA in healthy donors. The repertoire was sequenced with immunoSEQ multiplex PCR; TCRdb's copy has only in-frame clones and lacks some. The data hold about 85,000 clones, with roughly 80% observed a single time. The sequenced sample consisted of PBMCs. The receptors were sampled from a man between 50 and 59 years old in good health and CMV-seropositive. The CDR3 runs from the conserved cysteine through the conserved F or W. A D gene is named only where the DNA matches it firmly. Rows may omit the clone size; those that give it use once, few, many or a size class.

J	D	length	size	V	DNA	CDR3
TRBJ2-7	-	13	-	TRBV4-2	TGTGCCAGCAGCCAAGAGCGGTCCTACGAGCAGTACTTC	CASSQERSYEQYF
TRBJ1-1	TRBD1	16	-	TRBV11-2	TGTGCCAGCAGCTCCGTTTTAAGGACAGGGCACACTGAAGCTTTCTTT	CASSSVLRTGHTEAFF
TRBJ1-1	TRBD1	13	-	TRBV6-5	TGTGCCAGCCATGGGGACAGGAACACTGAAGCTTTCTTT	CASHGDRNTEAFF
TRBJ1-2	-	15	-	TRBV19	TGTGCCAGTAGTAGGTGGCAGGACAAAAACTATGGCTACACCTTC	CASSRWQDKNYGYTF
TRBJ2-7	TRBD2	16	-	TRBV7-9	TGTGCCAGCAGTTCCGGGACTAGCGGGACAAGGCGTGAGCAGTACTTC	CASSSGTSGTRREQYF
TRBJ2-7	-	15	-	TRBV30	TGTGCCTGGAGCGGGACTGCCCCGGGATCCTACGAGCAGTACTTC	CAWSGTAPGSYEQYF
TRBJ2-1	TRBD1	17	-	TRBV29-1	TGCAGCGTTCTCCCTTACCTGACAGGGGGCCCCTACAATGAGCAGTTCTTC	CSVLPYLTGGPYNEQFF
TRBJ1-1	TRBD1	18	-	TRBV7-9	TGTGCCAGCAGCTTAGTATCCGGGACAGGGGACAGGGACACTGAAGCTTTCTTT	CASSLVSGTGDRDTEAFF
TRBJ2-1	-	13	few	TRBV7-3	TGTGCCAGCAGCTTAGTAGGGAGCAATGAGCAGTTCTTC	CASSLVGSNEQFF
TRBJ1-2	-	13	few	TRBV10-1	TGCGCCAGCAGTGACCAAGACTCTTATGGCTACACCTTC	CASSDQDSYGYTF
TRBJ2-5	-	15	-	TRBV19	TGTGCCAGTAGCCCCTTATATATAGGGGCAGAGACCCAGTACTTC	CASSPLYIGAETQYF
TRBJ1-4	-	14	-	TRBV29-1	TGCAGCGCCGATACAGGGACAACTAATGAAAAACTGTTTTTT	CSADTGTTNEKLFF
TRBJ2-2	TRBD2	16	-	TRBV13	TGTGCCAGCGGATTGGGGCTAGCGGGAGGTACCGGGGAGCTGTTTTTT	CASGLGLAGGTGELFF
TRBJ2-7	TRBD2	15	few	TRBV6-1	TGTGCCAGCAGTGAAAGAACTAGCGGTACCTACGAGCAGTACTTC	CASSERTSGTYEQYF
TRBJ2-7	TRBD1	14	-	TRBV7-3	TGTGCCAGCGGCCCGGGACAGGGAACGGACGAGCAGTACTTC	CASGPGQGTDEQYF
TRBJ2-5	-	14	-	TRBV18	TGTGCCAGCTCACCATCGACAGGTGTGGAGACCCAGTACTTC	CASSPSTGVETQYF
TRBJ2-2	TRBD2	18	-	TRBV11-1	TGTGCCAGCAGCTTAGCGAAGGTTAAGCGGGATAACACCGGGGAGCTGTTTTTT	CASSLAKVKRDNTGELFF
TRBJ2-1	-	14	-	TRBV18	TGTGCCAGCTCACCGGACAGCTCCTACAATGAGCAGTTCTTC	CASSPDSSYNEQFF
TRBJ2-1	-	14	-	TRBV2	TGTGCCAGCAGTGACACGGGACACTACAATGAGCAGTTCTTC	CASSDTGHYNEQFF
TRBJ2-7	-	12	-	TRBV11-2	TGTGCCAGCAGCTTACACAGGGAAGGGGAGTACTTC	CASSLHREGEYF
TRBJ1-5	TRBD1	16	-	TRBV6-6	TGTGCCAGCAGTTTTGGACAGGGGCTTAGCAATCAGCCCCAGCATTTT	CASSFGQGLSNQPQHF
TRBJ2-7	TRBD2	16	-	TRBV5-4	TGTGCCAGCAGCTCGCGGCCGGGACTAGCGGAATGGGAGCAGTACTTC	CASSSRPGLAEWEQYF
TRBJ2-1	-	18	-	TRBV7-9	TGTTCCAGCAGCCAACCGATCCAGGGCCGACCCGCCTACAATGAGCAGTTCTTC	CSSSQPIQGRPAYNEQFF
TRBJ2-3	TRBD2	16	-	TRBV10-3	TGTGCCATCAGTGAGGGGTTTGGCGGGAGTTCAGATACGCAGTATTTT	CAISEGFGGSSDTQYF
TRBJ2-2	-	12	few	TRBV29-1	TGCAGCGCCCCGGGAGACCCCGGGGAGCTGTTTTTT	CSAPGDPGELFF
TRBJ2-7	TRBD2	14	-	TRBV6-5	TGTGCCAGCAGCTCCGGGACTAGCGGGAGTAGCAGGTACTTC	CASSSGTSGSSRYF
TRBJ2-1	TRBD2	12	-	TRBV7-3	TGTGCCAGCAGTGAACTAGCGGGCAAGCAGTTCTTC	CASSELAGKQFF
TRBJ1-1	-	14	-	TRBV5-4	TGTGCCAGCAGCTTTTGGCCCCCTTATCTTGAAGCTTTCTTT	CASSFWPPYLEAFF
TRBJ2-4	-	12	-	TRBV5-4	TGTGCCAGCAGCTCCCCCGGGACTCAGGTATACTTC	CASSSPGTQVYF
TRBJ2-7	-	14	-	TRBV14	TGTGCCAGCAGCCTAACAGGTATACCCTACGAGCAGTACTTC	CASSLTGIPYEQYF
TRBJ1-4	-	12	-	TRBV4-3	TGCGCTAGCAGCCAAGGGCCGGAAAAACTGTTTTTT	CASSQGPEKLFF
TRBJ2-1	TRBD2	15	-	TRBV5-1	TGCGCCAGCAGGATAAGCGGGACTTTCAACAATGAGCAGTTCTTC	CASRISGTFNNEQFF
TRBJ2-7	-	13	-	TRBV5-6	TGTGCCAGCAGCTTCGGACAGACCTACGAGCAGTACTTC	CASSFGQTYEQYF
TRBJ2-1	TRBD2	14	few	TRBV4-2	TGTGCCAGCACGCAAGGGACTAGCGCCAATGAGCAGTTCTTC	CASTQGTSANEQFF
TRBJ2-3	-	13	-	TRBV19	TGTGCCAGTATGCGGGTACGGTCAGATACGCAGTATTTT	CASMRVRSDTQYF
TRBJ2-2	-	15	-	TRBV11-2	TGTGCCAGCAGTAGGCGGGGCGTCGGCACCGGGGAGCTGTTTTTT	CASSRRGVGTGELFF
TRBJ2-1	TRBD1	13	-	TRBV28	TGTGCCAGCAGGGGGGACAGGATCAATGAGCAGTTCTTC	CASRGDRINEQFF
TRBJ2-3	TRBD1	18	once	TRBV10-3	TGTGCCATCAGTGGTCTCGGTTCTACAGGGGGCAGAGCAGATACGCAGTATTTT	CAISGLGSTGGRADTQYF
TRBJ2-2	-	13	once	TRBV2	TGTGCCAGCAGTGTACAGGCCACCGGGGAGCTGTTTTTT	CASSVQATGELFF
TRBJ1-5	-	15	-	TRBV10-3	TGTGCCATCAGTGAGTCGCGAGATGAGGGACAGCCCCAGCATTTT	CAISESRDEGQPQHF
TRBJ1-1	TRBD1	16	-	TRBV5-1	TGCGCCAGCAGCCCCGACAGGGGTGGAGGGAACACTGAAGCTTTCTTT	CASSPDRGGGNTEAFF